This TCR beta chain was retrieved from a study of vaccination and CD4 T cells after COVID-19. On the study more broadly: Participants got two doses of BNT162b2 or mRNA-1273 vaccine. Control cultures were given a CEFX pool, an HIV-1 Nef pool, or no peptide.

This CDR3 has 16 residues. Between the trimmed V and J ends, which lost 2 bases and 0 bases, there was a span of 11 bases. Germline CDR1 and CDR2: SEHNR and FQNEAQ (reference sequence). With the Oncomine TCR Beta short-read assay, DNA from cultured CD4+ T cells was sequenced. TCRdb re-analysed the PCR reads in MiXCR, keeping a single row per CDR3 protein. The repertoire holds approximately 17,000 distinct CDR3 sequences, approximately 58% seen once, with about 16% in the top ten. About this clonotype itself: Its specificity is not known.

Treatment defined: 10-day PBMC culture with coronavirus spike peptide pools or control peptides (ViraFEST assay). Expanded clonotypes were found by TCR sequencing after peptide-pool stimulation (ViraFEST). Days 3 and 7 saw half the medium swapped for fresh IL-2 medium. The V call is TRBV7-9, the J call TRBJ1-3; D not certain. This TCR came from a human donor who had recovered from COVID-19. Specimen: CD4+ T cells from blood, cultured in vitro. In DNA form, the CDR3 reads TGTGCCAGCAGCTTATTGTTCGGGAGCTCTGGAAACACCATATATTTT. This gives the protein CASSLLFGSSGNTIYF.